Described below is a single T cell receptor beta chain sequence and its context. A mixed TRB-A/B primer pool amplified rearranged TRB by multiplex touch-down PCR. TCRdb independently ran MiXCR on the multiplex PCR reads; one entry per CDR3 protein. The profile covers approximately 5,800 distinct CDR3 sequences, with about 38% appearing a single time and more than 40% taken by the ten largest. This entry belongs to a study of T cell repertoires in aging, cancer and after chemotherapy. Across the study: The whole study produced a dataset of around 8.4 million TCR reads.

The V gene end was trimmed by 3 bases and the J gene end by 3 bases; junction bases not matched to a gene: 5. Per germline, CDR1 MNHEY and CDR2 SMNVEV (reference sequence). This CDR3 is built from 14 residues. The template was genomic DNA from peripheral blood, not RNA. The V and J genes are TRBV27 and TRBJ2-7, with 7 bases fitting TRBD1. This receptor was identified in a human donor in good health. Source material: blood. The CDR3 sequence: CASSFRGNFYEQYF. Written as DNA, the CDR3 is TGTGCCAGCAGTTTCAGGGGGAATTTCTACGAGCAGTACTTC.